The 32 T cell receptor beta chains below come from one sample, sequenced in a study of T cell responses to AZD1222 COVID-19 vaccine. This table comes from immunoSEQ multiplex PCR, and its TCRdb copy is limited to in-frame clones, with some not included. This sample carries more than 80,000 clones, around nine tenths of them seen once, and the ten largest clones take approximately 10%. The sequencing here drew on peripheral blood, taken on day 0 of MenACWY control vaccination. The receptors originated from an adult in good health.

Only a few counts were recorded for this clone. The chain combines TRBV2 with TRBJ1-1; TRBD1 matches 12 bases. The CDR3 contains 18 residues. The V segment lost 6 bases and the J segment 5 bases; nucleotides outside the gene matches: 16. Germline CDR1 reads SNHLY; CDR2 reads FYNNEI. As DNA, the CDR3 is TGTGCCAGCAGCGAACCCCGGGACAGGGGGCGAATTAATACTGAAGCTTTCTTT. It is translated as CASSEPRDRGRINTEAFF.

J is TRBJ1-4 and V is TRBV30; weak D call: TRBD1 (5 bases). CDR3 size: 15 residues. The V end was cut by 0 bases, the J end by 2 bases, with 10 bases between. Germline V gene data show CDR1 as GTSNPN and CDR2 as SVGIG (reference sequence). The CDR3 region is CAWSVGGATNEKLFF. The CDR3 nucleotides read TGTGCCTGGAGTGTGGGGGGTGCCACTAATGAAAAACTGTTTTTT.

The V and J genes are TRBV20-1 and TRBJ1-1, with D possibly matching TRBD1 (6 bases). The CDR3 runs to 10 residues. Trimming cost V 3 bases and J 8 bases, with 7 bases left between them. The V gene's germline CDR1 is DFQATT and CDR2 SNEGSKA (reference sequence). Here the CDR3 DNA reads TGCAGTGCTAGTGGGACAGAAGCTTTCTTT. It yields the protein CSASGTEAFF.

This clone has more than one count but fewer than ten. This chain connects TRBV30 to TRBJ2-3, with D perhaps matching TRBD2 (5 bases). Between the trimmed V and J ends, which lost 2 bases and 5 bases, there was a span of 11 bases. Germline V gene lookup returns CDR1 GTSNPN and CDR2 SVGIG (reference sequence). CDR3 length equals 13 residues. The CDR3, as DNA: TGTGCCTGGAGTCTACGGGGTTTAGATACGCAGTATTTT. Its translation is CAWSLRGLDTQYF.

V usage is TRBV5-1 and J usage is TRBJ1-5, with a possible D match to TRBD1 (5 bases). Germline V gene sequence: CDR1 SGHRS, CDR2 YFSETQ. With 0 bases removed from V and 5 bases from J, the gap between germline ends came to 12 bases. The CDR3 has 15 residues. The CDR3 reads CASSLDGGLHQPQHF. In nucleotides, the CDR3 is TGCGCCAGCAGCTTGGATGGGGGTTTGCATCAGCCCCAGCATTTT.

This clone is a singleton in its sample. J is TRBJ1-1 and V is TRBV4-3, with D perhaps matching TRBD1 (5 bases). With 3 bases removed from V and 5 bases from J, the gap between germline ends came to 10 bases. The V gene's germline CDR1 is LGHNA and CDR2 YSLEER. This CDR3 region has 13 residues. In DNA form, the CDR3 reads TGCGCCAGCAGCCATCGGGGGGGGACTGAAGCTTTCTTT. This encodes CASSHRGGTEAFF.

This chain connects TRBV6-5 to TRBJ2-7; weak D call: TRBD1 (6 bases). Germline values: CDR1 MNHEY, CDR2 SVGAGI. The CDR3 is 12 residues long. Trimming shortened V by 5 bases and J by 9 bases, and 14 bases separated the two germline ends. CDR3: CASSPRQDAQYF. The CDR3, as DNA: TGTGCCAGCAGTCCCCGACAGGATGCGCAGTACTTC.

The chain recombines TRBV25-1 with TRBJ1-1; a possible D gene is TRBD1 (5 bases). V lost 2 bases and J 3 bases, leaving 10 bases between the germline ends. This CDR3 contains 14 residues. CDR1 MGHDK and CDR2 SYGVNS come from the germline V gene. CDR3 protein: CASSERGVDTEAFF. CDR3 nucleotide sequence: TGTGCCAGCAGTGAACGAGGGGTGGACACTGAAGCTTTCTTT.

This chain links TRBV6-6 with TRBJ1-4; D remains unclear. The CDR3 length is 15 residues. Trimming left V 6 bases short and J 7 bases short, with 18 bases between. Germline values: CDR1 MNHNY, CDR2 SVGAGI (reference sequence). DNA for the CDR3: TGTGCCAGCAGACTCCGACGGGAGACGGGTGAAAAACTGTTTTTT. It translates to CASRLRRETGEKLFF.

This CDR3 is CASSLISGGPYNEQFF. The CDR3, as DNA: TGTGCCAGCAGTTTAATTAGCGGGGGCCCCTACAATGAGCAGTTCTTC. This sequence joins TRBV27 and TRBJ2-1; 9 nucleotides match TRBD2. J was trimmed by 2 bases and V by 2 bases; bases with no gene match: 4. The length of the CDR3 is 16 residues. CDR1 and CDR2 (germline): MNHEY, SMNVEV (reference sequence).

The CDR3 bases are TGTGCCAGTACCTCGACAGACTCCTCTGGAAACACCATATATTTT. Amino acid sequence: CASTSTDSSGNTIYF. The V gene is TRBV19, the J gene TRBJ1-3; tentative D call: TRBD1 (5 bases). The CDR3 runs to 15 residues. Per the germline V gene, CDR1 is LNHDA and CDR2 is SQIVND (reference sequence). The V and J ends lost 7 bases and 0 bases respectively, with 13 bases between them.

This clone occurred a few times. The CDR3 DNA is TGTGCCTCGATCCCGGGACCCCTGGTCGGGAACTATGGCTACACCTTC. It yields the protein CASIPGPLVGNYGYTF. The gene calls are TRBV30 and TRBJ1-2, with D possibly being TRBD1 (5 bases). This CDR3 has 16 residues. The V end lost 7 bases, the J end lost 2 bases, and 23 bases lay between the germline ends. The germline V gene has CDR1 GTSNPN and CDR2 SVGIG (reference sequence).

V usage is TRBV5-6 and J usage is TRBJ1-1; the D gene is possibly TRBD1 (6 bases). The CDR3 loop spans 14 amino acids. The V end was cut by 4 bases, the J end by 3 bases, with 13 bases between. From germline, CDR1 is SGHDT and CDR2 YYEEEE. CDR3 amino acids: CASSPGAGDTEAFF. CDR3 nucleotide sequence: TGTGCCAGCAGCCCAGGCGCAGGGGACACTGAAGCTTTCTTT.

V is TRBV10-3 and J is TRBJ2-3; D gene ambiguous. Germline assignment: CDR1 ENHRY and CDR2 SYGVKD. Deletions cut 2 bases from V and 3 bases from J, with 15 bases between. This CDR3 contains 16 residues. This chain's CDR3 is CAISEPLNGVTDTQYF. CDR3 nucleotides: TGTGCCATCAGTGAGCCACTCAATGGGGTAACAGATACGCAGTATTTT.

The V call is TRBV19, the J call TRBJ2-3; tentative D call: TRBD1 (5 bases). The CDR3 length is 13 residues. Trimming stripped 6 bases from V and 7 bases from J, with 14 bases between. Germline V CDR1 and CDR2: LNHDA, SQIVND (reference sequence). CDR3 DNA: TGTGCCAGTAGCCAATTGGACACCTATACGCAGTATTTT. Translated: CASSQLDTYTQYF.

V gene TRBV19 combines with J gene TRBJ1-3, with D hard to call. The CDR3 loop spans 15 amino acids. The germline V gene encodes CDR1 LNHDA and CDR2 SQIVND (reference sequence). The V end was cut by 3 bases, the J end by 0 bases, with 9 bases between. The CDR3 loop is CASSINPSSGNTIYF. The DNA of the CDR3 is TGTGCCAGTAGTATCAACCCTTCCTCTGGAAACACCATATATTTT. Combining the CDR3 with reference TRBV19 and TRBJ1-3 gives the whole variable domain DGGITQSPKYLFRKEGQNVTLSCEQNLNHDAMYWYRQDPGQGLRLIYYSQIVNDFQKGDIAEGYSVSREKKESFPLTVTSAQKNPTAFYLCASSINPSSGNTIYFGEGSWLTVV.

About this clone itself: The sample holds other DNA sequences that translate to the same CDR3. The chain employs TRBV29-1 and TRBJ1-5; D ambiguous. The CDR3 loop spans 13 amino acids. The germline V and J ends were trimmed by 6 bases and 5 bases, with 14 bases remaining between them. Germline V gene lookup returns CDR1 SQVTM and CDR2 ANQGSEA. The CDR3 nucleotides are TGCAGCGTGGCCGATCGGTTTGATCAGCCCCAGCATTTT. It yields the protein CSVADRFDQPQHF.

The chain uses TRBV5-1 and TRBJ1-1; D remains unclear. Germline V gene sequence: CDR1 SGHRS, CDR2 YFSETQ. Trimming cost V 5 bases and J 5 bases, with 10 bases left between them. This CDR3 contains 12 residues. The CDR3 DNA is TGCGCCAGCAGGGAACCCGCTACTGAAGCTTTCTTT. It is translated as CASREPATEAFF.

CDR3 bases: TGTGCCAGCAGCAAGGGACAGCGAAACACTGAAGCTTTCTTT. Its protein is CASSKGQRNTEAFF. This chain uses TRBV4-2 with TRBJ1-1; TRBD1 agrees at 7 bases. The V segment lost 5 bases and the J segment 2 bases; nucleotides outside the gene matches: 5. Germline CDR1 and CDR2: LGHNA and YNFKEQ. The CDR3 covers 14 residues.

V usage is TRBV9 and J usage is TRBJ1-5; 11 bases line up with TRBD1. Germline CDR1 SGDLS, CDR2 YYNGEE. The CDR3 totals 17 residues. Trimming cost V 4 bases and J 0 bases; bases outside gene matches: 6. The CDR3 DNA is TGTGCCAGCAGCAAGGGGACAGGGGGATTTAGCAATCAGCCCCAGCATTTT. This gives the protein CASSKGTGGFSNQPQHF. The whole variable domain, remainder taken from reference TRBV9 and TRBJ1-5, is DSGVTQTPKHLITATGQRVTLRCSPRSGDLSVYWYQQSLDQGLQFLIQYYNGEERAKGNILERFSAQQFPDLHSELNLSSLELGDSALYFCASSKGTGGFSNQPQHFGDGTRLSIL.

The V and J genes are TRBV25-1 and TRBJ1-6, with 10 positions matching TRBD1. This CDR3 region has 14 residues. The V and J ends lost 4 bases and 8 bases, in that order; junction bases with no gene match: 2. Germline V gene lookup returns CDR1 MGHDK and CDR2 SYGVNS. The CDR3 loop reads CASSVTGGHSPLHF. The CDR3 region has the DNA TGTGCCAGCAGTGTGACAGGGGGCCATTCACCCCTCCACTTT.

This chain joins TRBV21-1 and TRBJ1-2. TRBV21-1 is tagged as a pseudogene. The CDR3 runs to 14 residues. CDR3 in DNA: TGTGCCAGCAGCAAAGATGGACCCAACTATGGCTACACCTTC. The encoded protein is CASSKDGPNYGYTF.

The chain couples TRBV5-6 to TRBJ2-3, with D tentatively TRBD1 (6 bases). The CDR3 has 15 amino acids. V lost 1 base and J 0 bases, leaving 9 bases between the germline ends. Germline CDR1 reads SGHDT; CDR2 reads YYEEEE. The CDR3 DNA sequence: TGTGCCAGCAGCTTGACTGGGGGCAGCACAGATACGCAGTATTTT. Protein product: CASSLTGGSTDTQYF.

This clone was seen only once. V gene TRBV19 combines with J gene TRBJ2-6, with a tentative D call TRBD2 (6 bases). Germline lookup yields CDR1 LNHDA and CDR2 SQIVND (reference sequence). The CDR3 covers 18 residues. V was shortened by 3 bases and J by 0 bases, with 15 bases between the two germline ends. CDR3 sequence: CASSILGTSVSGANVLTF. In DNA, the CDR3 is TGTGCCAGTAGTATTCTCGGGACTTCGGTCTCTGGGGCCAACGTCCTGACTTTC.

This clone was recorded once. The J gene is TRBJ2-1, the V gene TRBV25-1; TRBD2 might be the D (7 bases). This CDR3 has 15 amino acids. Germline V gene lookup returns CDR1 MGHDK and CDR2 SYGVNS. Trimming shortened V by 3 bases and J by 8 bases, and 17 bases separated the two germline ends. The CDR3 is CASSDPPGGADEQFF. CDR3 nucleotides: TGTGCCAGCAGTGATCCCCCTGGGGGGGCCGATGAGCAGTTCTTC.

The rearrangement uses TRBV15 and TRBJ1-4; D may be TRBD1 (6 bases). The CDR3 has 15 amino acids. Germline V gene data show CDR1 as LNHNV and CDR2 as YYDKDF (reference sequence). V was trimmed by 0 bases and J by 8 bases, leaving 13 bases between them. CDR3 coding DNA: TGTGCCACCAGCAGAGATGGGGGCCGAATAGAAAAACTGTTTTTT. Amino acid sequence: CATSRDGGRIEKLFF.

This clone was detected a few times. This rearrangement joins TRBV30 to TRBJ1-2; D is uncertain. V shed 4 bases and J shed 8 bases, with 14 bases lying between them. Germline V gene sequence: CDR1 GTSNPN, CDR2 SVGIG (reference sequence). This CDR3 is built from 12 residues. In nucleotides, the CDR3 is TGTGCCTGGACATTGAGCTTGGGGGGCTACACCTTC. It codes for CAWTLSLGGYTF.

The chain couples TRBV3-1 (or the pseudogene TRBV3-2) to TRBJ2-3; 7 positions agree with TRBD2. V shed 1 base, J shed 4 bases, and the junction held 5 bases outside the gene matches. This CDR3 is 15 amino acids long. Germline V gene data show CDR1 as LGHDT and CDR2 as YNNKEL (reference sequence). The CDR3 nucleotides are TGTGCCAGCAGCCAAGGCGGGGGTGGTTCAGATACGCAGTATTTT. Encoded protein: CASSQGGGGSDTQYF.

This sequence joins TRBV6-5 and TRBJ1-2; D is ambiguous. V was trimmed by 0 bases and J by 1 base, leaving 9 bases between them. This CDR3 has 15 residues. Germline assignment: CDR1 MNHEY and CDR2 SVGAGI. CDR3 coding DNA: TGTGCCAGCAGTTACTCGAGGAGCCTTAACTATGGCTACACCTTC. Its translation is CASSYSRSLNYGYTF.

V and J are TRBV7-2 and TRBJ1-1; TRBD1 matches 8 bases. Germline lookup yields CDR1 SGHTA and CDR2 FQGNSA. The CDR3 has 15 residues. V dropped 2 bases and J dropped 2; count of bases not matched to a gene: 4. CDR3 in DNA: TGTGCCAGCAGCTTATCGACAGGGGTAAACACTGAAGCTTTCTTT. Translation gives CASSLSTGVNTEAFF.

This sequence joins TRBV5-4 and TRBJ2-2, with D perhaps matching TRBD2 (6 bases). V dropped 4 bases and J dropped 6 bases, with 13 bases sitting between them. Germline-derived CDR1 and CDR2 are SGHNT and YYREEE (reference sequence). There are 14 residues in the CDR3. CDR3 protein: CASSAYGEAGELFF. For the CDR3, the DNA is TGTGCCAGCAGCGCCTATGGGGAGGCCGGGGAGCTGTTTTTT.

This chain uses TRBV19 with TRBJ1-5; maybe TRBD1 (5 bases). CDR3 length: 14 residues. CDR1 LNHDA and CDR2 SQIVND come from the germline V gene (reference sequence). With 5 bases removed from V and 1 base from J, the gap between germline ends came to 9 bases. The CDR3 loop reads CASSARQSNQPQHF. In nucleotides, the CDR3 is TGTGCCAGTAGTGCCAGACAGAGCAATCAGCCCCAGCATTTT.